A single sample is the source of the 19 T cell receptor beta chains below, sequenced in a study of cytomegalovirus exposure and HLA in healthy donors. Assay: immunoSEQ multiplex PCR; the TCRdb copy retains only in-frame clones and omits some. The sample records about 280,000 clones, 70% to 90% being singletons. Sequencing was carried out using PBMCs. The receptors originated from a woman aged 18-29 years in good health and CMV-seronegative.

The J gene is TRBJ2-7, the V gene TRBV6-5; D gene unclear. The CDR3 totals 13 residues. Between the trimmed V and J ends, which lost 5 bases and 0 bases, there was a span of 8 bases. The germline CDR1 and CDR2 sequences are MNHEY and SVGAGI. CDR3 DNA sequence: TGTGCCAGCAGTACCGACTTCTCCTACGAGCAGTACTTC. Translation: CASSTDFSYEQYF.

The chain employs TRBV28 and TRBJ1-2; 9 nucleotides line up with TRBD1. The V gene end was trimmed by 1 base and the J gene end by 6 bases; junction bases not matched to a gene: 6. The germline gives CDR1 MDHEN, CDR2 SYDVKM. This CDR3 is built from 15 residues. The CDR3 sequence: CASSLLTGGLNGYTF. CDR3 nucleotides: TGTGCCAGCAGTTTATTGACAGGGGGACTAAATGGCTACACCTTC.

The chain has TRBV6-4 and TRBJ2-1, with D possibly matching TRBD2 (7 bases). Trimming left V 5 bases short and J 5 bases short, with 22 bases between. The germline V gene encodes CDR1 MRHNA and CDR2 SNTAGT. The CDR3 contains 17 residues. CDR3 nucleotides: TGTGCCAGCAGTCTGACTCTATTTAGGGGGGGACACAATGAGCAGTTCTTC. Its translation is CASSLTLFRGGHNEQFF.

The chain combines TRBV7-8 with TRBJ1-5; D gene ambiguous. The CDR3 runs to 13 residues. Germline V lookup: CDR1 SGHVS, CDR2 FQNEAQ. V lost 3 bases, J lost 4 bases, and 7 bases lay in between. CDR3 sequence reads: CASSFYRNQPQHF. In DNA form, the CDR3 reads TGTGCCAGCAGCTTTTACAGAAATCAGCCCCAGCATTTT. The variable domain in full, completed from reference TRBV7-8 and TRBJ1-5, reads GAGVSQSPRYKVAKRGQDVALRCDPISGHVSLFWYQQALGQGPEFLTYFQNEAQLDKSGLPSDRFFAERPEGSVSTLKIQRTQQEDSAVYLCASSFYRNQPQHFGDGTRLSIL.

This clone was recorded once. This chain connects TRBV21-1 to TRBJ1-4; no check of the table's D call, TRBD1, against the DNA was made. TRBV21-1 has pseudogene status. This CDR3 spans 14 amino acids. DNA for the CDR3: TGTGCCAGCAGCATACCACAGGGGTTTGAGAAACTGTTTTTT. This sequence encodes CASSIPQGFEKLFF.

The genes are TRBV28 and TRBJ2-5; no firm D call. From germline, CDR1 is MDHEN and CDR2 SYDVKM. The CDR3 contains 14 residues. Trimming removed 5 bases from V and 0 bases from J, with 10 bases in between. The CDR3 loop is CASSLPTHQETQYF. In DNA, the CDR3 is TGTGCCAGCAGTCTACCGACACACCAAGAGACCCAGTACTTC.

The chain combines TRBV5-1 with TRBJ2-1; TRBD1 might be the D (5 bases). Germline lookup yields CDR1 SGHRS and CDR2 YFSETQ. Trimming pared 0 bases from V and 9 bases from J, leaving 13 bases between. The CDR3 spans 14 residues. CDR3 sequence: CASSLVGPVVEQFF. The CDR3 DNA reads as TGCGCCAGCAGCTTGGTGGGGCCGGTCGTTGAGCAGTTCTTC.

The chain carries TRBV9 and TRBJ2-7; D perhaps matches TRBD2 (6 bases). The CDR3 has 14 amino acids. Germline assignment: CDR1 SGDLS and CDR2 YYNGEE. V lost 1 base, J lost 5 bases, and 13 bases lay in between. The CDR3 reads CASSVMGGANEQYF. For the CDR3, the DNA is TGTGCCAGCAGCGTAATGGGGGGTGCCAACGAGCAGTACTTC.

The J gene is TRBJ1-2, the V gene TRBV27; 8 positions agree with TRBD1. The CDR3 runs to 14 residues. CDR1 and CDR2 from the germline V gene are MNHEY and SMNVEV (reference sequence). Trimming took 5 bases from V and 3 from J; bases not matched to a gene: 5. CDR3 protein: CASSPNRGDYGYTF. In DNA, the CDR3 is TGTGCCAGCAGTCCAAACAGGGGGGACTATGGCTACACCTTC.

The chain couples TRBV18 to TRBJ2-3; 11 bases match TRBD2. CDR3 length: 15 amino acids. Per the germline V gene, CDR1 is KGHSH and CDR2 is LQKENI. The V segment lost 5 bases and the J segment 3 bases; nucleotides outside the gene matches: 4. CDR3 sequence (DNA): TGTGCCAGCTCAGCACTAGCGGGAGCAACAGATACGCAGTATTTT. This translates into CASSALAGATDTQYF.

CDR3 region: CASSFLDQETQYF. In DNA, the CDR3 is TGCGCCAGCAGCTTTTTAGACCAAGAGACCCAGTACTTC. The genes are TRBV5-1 and TRBJ2-5; D is uncertain. Trimming cost V 2 bases and J 0 bases, with 5 bases left between them. Germline V lookup: CDR1 SGHRS, CDR2 YFSETQ. This CDR3 has 13 residues.

Written as DNA, the CDR3 is TGTGCCAGCAGCTTAGCCGGGACAGGGAGGGCTGAAGCTTTCTTT. Protein: CASSLAGTGRAEAFF. The chain employs TRBV7-2 and TRBJ1-1; 9 bases fit TRBD1. The J segment lost 6 bases and the V segment lost 0 bases, leaving 5 bases of the junction unmatched. Per the germline V gene, CDR1 is SGHTA and CDR2 is FQGNSA. The CDR3 has 15 amino acids.

The CDR3 sequence is CASSKRQGLDGYTF. DNA of the CDR3: TGTGCCAGCAGTAAGCGACAGGGGTTGGATGGCTACACCTTC. This sequence joins TRBV28 and TRBJ1-2; 8 positions agree with TRBD1. The J segment lost 6 bases and the V segment lost 5 bases, leaving 8 bases of the junction unmatched. The CDR3 length is 14 residues. From germline, CDR1 is MDHEN and CDR2 SYDVKM.

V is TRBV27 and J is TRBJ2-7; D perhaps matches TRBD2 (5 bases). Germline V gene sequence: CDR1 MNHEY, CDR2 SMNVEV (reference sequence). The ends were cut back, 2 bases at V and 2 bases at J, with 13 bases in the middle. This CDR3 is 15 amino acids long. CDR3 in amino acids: CASSLLGRTAYEQYF. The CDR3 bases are TGTGCCAGCAGTTTACTCGGACGGACTGCCTACGAGCAGTACTTC.

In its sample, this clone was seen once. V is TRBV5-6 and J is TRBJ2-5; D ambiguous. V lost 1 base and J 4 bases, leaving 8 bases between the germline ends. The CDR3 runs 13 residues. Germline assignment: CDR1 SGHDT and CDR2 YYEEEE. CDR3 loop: CASSLYGLETQYF. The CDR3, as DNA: TGTGCCAGCAGCTTGTATGGGCTAGAGACCCAGTACTTC.

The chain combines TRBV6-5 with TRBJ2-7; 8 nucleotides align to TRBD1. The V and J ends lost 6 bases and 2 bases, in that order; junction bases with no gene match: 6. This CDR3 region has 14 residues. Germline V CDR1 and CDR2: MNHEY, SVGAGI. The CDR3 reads CASRRTGSTYEQYF. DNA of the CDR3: TGTGCCAGCAGACGGACAGGGAGCACCTACGAGCAGTACTTC.

CDR3 residues: CASSVRGHEQFF. The CDR3 nucleotides are TGTGCCAGCAGCGTCAGGGGGCATGAGCAGTTCTTC. The genes are TRBV6-1 and TRBJ2-1, with TRBD1 identical over 8 bases. In germline, CDR1 is MNHNS, CDR2 SASEGT. Trimming at V came to 6 bases and at J to 8 bases, leaving 3 bases not matched to a gene. CDR3 length: 12 residues.

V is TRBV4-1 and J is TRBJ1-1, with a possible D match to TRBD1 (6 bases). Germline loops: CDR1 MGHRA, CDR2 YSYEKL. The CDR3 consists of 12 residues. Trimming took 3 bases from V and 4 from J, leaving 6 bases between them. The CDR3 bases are TGCGCCAGCAGCCACAGGGGCACTGAAGCTTTCTTT. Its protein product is CASSHRGTEAFF.

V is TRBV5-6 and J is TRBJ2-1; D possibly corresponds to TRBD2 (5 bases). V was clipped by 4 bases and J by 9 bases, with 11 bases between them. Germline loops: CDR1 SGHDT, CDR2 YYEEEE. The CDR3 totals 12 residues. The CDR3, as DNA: TGTGCCAGCAGCGTAACTAGGTCTGAGCAGTTCTTC. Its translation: CASSVTRSEQFF.